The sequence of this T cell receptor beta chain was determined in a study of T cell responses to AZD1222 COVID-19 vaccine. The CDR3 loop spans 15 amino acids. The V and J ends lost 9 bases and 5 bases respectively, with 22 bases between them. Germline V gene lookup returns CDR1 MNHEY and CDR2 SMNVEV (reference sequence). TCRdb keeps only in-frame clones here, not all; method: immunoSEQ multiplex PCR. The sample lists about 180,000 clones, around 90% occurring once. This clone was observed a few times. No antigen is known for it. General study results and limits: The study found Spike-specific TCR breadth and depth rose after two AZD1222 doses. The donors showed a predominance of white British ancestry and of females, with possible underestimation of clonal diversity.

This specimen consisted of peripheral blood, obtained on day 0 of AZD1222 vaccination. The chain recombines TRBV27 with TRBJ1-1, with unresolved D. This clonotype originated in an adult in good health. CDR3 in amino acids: CASLEGLLEETEAFF. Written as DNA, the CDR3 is TGTGCCAGTCTCGAAGGACTCTTGGAAGAGACTGAAGCTTTCTTT.